This T cell receptor (beta chain) was documented in a study of blood T cell repertoires in COVID-19. Study summary: Nucleic acid was either cDNA or gDNA, and it came from T cells, B-cell-depleted T cells, or PBMCs.

TCRdb's copy holds only in-frame clones and misses some; the assay was immunoSEQ multiplex PCR. This repertoire shows 110,000 to 150,000 clones, 75% to 85% found once; its top ten account for 5%. Germline CDR1 is SGDLS and CDR2 is YYNGEE. This CDR3 has 16 residues. The J segment lost 0 bases and the V segment lost 3 bases, leaving 2 bases of the junction unmatched. Material for sequencing was peripheral blood. This TCR was sampled from a woman aged 50 to 60 with acute or convalescent COVID-19. This sequence joins TRBV9 and TRBJ1-5, with 11 bases fitting TRBD1. The CDR3 sequence is CASSAGQGASNQPQHF. The DNA of the CDR3 is TGTGCCAGCAGCGCCGGACAGGGGGCTAGCAATCAGCCCCAGCATTTT.